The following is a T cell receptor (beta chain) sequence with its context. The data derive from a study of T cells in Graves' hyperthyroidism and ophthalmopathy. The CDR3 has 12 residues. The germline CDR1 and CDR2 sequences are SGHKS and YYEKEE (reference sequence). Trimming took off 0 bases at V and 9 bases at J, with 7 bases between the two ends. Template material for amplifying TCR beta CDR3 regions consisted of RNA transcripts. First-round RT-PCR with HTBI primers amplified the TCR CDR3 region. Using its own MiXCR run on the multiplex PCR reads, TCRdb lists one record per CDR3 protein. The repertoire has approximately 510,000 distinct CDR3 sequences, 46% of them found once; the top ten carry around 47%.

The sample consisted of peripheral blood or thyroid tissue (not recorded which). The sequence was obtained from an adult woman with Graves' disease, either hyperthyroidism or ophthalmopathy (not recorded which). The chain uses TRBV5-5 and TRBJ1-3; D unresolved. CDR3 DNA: TGTGCCAGCAGCTTGGCGGAGGGCACCATATATTTT. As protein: CASSLAEGTIYF.